This T cell receptor beta chain was sequenced for a study of control samples from healthy donors and cancer patients. TCRdb's copy holds only in-frame clones and misses some; the assay was immunoSEQ multiplex PCR. The sample shows about 84,000 clones, 80% to 90% of them seen only once. The sequenced sample was PBMCs. This receptor was obtained from a man aged 60-69 years with head and neck cancer.

The CDR3 bases are TGCGCCAGCAGCCCCCCCGGCAGGGAAGAGACCCAGTACTTC. This encodes CASSPPGREETQYF. This chain uses TRBV4-1 with TRBJ2-5; perhaps TRBD1 as D (5 bases). CDR1 and CDR2 from the germline V gene are MGHRA and YSYEKL. There are 14 residues in the CDR3. Trimming took off 4 bases at V and 3 bases at J, with 12 bases between the two ends.